This entry features one T cell receptor (beta chain) sequence. No antigen is known for it. This specimen comes from a study of cytomegalovirus exposure and HLA in healthy donors. Study conclusions and caveats: In a later analysis, several top co-occurrence clusters appeared linked to parvovirus B19, influenza, CMV and Epstein-Barr virus. The authors listed 150 or so TCR beta chains as cytomegalovirus-associated.

Use of 60 Vbeta and 13 Jbeta primers characterized the PCR. Assay: immunoSEQ multiplex PCR; the TCRdb copy retains only in-frame clones and omits some. The sample consists of approximately 100,000 clones, roughly 84% of them appearing once. The TCR sequence derives from a woman under 30 in good health and CMV-seronegative. The sample consisted of PBMCs.

The DNA for the CDR3 is TGTGCCAGCATTGCGGGAGAGGTTGGAGATACGCAGTATTTT. It translates to CASIAGEVGDTQYF. V and J are TRBV25-1 and TRBJ2-3; 7 bases line up with TRBD2. The ends lost 7 bases at V and 5 bases at J; junction bases unmatched: 9. This CDR3 has 14 residues. Germline V gene lookup returns CDR1 MGHDK and CDR2 SYGVNS.